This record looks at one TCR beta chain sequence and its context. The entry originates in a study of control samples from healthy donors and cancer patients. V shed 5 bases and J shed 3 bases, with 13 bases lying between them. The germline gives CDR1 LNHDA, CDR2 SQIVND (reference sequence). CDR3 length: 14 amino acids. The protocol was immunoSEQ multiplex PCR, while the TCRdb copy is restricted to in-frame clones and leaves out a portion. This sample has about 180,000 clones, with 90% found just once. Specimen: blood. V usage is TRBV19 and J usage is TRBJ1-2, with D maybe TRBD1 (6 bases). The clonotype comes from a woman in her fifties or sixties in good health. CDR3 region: CASSPPDSDYGYTF. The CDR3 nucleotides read TGTGCCAGTAGTCCTCCGGACAGTGACTATGGCTACACCTTC.